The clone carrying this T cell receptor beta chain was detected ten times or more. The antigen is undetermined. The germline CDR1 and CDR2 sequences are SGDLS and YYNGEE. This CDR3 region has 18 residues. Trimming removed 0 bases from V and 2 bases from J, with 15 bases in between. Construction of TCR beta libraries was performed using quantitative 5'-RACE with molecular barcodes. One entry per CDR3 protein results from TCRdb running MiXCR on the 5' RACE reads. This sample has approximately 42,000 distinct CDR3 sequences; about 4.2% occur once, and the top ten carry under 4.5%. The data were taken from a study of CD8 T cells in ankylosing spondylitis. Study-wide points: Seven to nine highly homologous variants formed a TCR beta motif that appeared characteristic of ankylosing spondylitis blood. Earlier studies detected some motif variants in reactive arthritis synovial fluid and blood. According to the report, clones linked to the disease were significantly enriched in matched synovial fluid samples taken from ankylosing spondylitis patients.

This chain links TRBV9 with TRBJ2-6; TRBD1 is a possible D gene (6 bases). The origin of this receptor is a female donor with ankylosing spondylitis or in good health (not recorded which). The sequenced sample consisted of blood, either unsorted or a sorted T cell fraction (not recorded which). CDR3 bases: TGTGCCAGCAGCGTAGTTGCTACAGGGCTGGCTGGGGCCAACGTCCTGACTTTC. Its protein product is CASSVVATGLAGANVLTF.